This passage covers 21 T cell receptor beta chains from one sample sequenced in a study of Graves' ophthalmopathy and Graves' hyperthyroidism (dated by TCRdb to 2016 to 2019). The instrument given in TCRdb is Illumina HiSeq 2000. For repertoire sequencing, the TCR beta CDR3 regions were amplified from RNA transcripts. The first round of RT-PCR was done with HTBI primers and the Qiagen OneStep RT-PCR kit, and was followed by a second round of multiplex PCR, then size selection and purification. TCRdb cleaned the public reads at Q25 with fastp, built clones with MiXCR and kept in-frame beta chains. Identical CDR3 proteins give one entry, which carries the most common genes and DNA. The sample includes hundreds of thousands of distinct CDR3 sequences, with under 50% observed a single time. Of the sample, over 2.5% is held by the ten largest clones. The sample comprised peripheral blood. These receptors were obtained from an adult man with Graves' ophthalmopathy.

This clonotype has ten or more counts. The V gene is TRBV7-9, the J gene TRBJ2-7; D gene unclear. V gave up 3 bases and J gave up 5 bases, with 11 bases separating them. Germline values: CDR1 SEHNR, CDR2 FQNEAQ (reference sequence). The CDR3 length is 13 residues. The chain's CDR3 is CASSFGVDHEQYF. The CDR3 DNA reads TGTGCCAGCAGCTTTGGCGTGGACCACGAGCAGTACTTC.

The V and J genes are TRBV19 and TRBJ2-1; D is ambiguous. The CDR3 totals 11 residues. V was clipped by 5 bases and J by 4 bases, with 3 bases between them. Per germline, CDR1 LNHDA and CDR2 SQIVND (reference sequence). DNA of the CDR3: TGTGCCAGTAGTGATTACAATGAGCAGTTCTTC. Translation: CASSDYNEQFF.

This clonotype was seen once. This may arise from a read error, as a much more abundant clone is one base away. The chain recombines TRBV7-9 with TRBJ1-4; D unresolved. Trimming shortened V by 1 base and J by 7 bases, and 19 bases separated the two germline ends. The CDR3 loop spans 17 amino acids. Germline V gene data show CDR1 as SEHNR and CDR2 as FQNEAQ (reference sequence). The CDR3 sequence is CASSLGLQTRSREKLFF. CDR3 sequence (DNA): TGTGCCAGCAGCTTAGGGCTGCAGACGCGTAGTCGTGAAAAACTGTTTTTT.

There are many counts of this clonotype. The junction and the germline gene differ at one end; a read error may be behind it. The V and J genes are TRBV2 and TRBJ1-1; the match to TRBD1 covers 7 bases. Germline CDR1 SNHLY, CDR2 FYNNEI. The length of the CDR3 is 13 residues. The CDR3 loop is CASRGQQNTEAFF. The CDR3 DNA is TGCGCCAGCAGGGGACAGCAGAACACTGAAGCTTTCTTT.

The chain is built from TRBV11-2 and TRBJ2-7, with TRBD2 as a possible D gene (5 bases). Trimming took off 2 bases at V and 0 bases at J, with 14 bases between the two ends. Looked up from germline, CDR1 is SGHAT and CDR2 is FQNNGV. The CDR3 spans 16 residues. The CDR3 here is CASSLTLISGSYEQYF. The CDR3 nucleotides are TGTGCCAGCAGCTTAACCCTAATAAGCGGCTCCTACGAGCAGTACTTC. Together with reference TRBV11-2 and TRBJ2-7, the CDR3 gives the full variable domain: EAGVAQSPRYKIIEKRQSVAFWCNPISGHATLYWYQQILGQGPKLLIQFQNNGVVDDSQLPKDRFSAERLKGVDSTLKIQPAKLEDSAVYLCASSLTLISGSYEQYFGPGTRLTVT.

The chain has TRBV15 and TRBJ2-5; 7 bases fit TRBD1. V lost 3 bases, J lost 2 bases, and 6 bases stayed unmatched. CDR3 length: 15 residues. Germline lookup yields CDR1 LNHNV and CDR2 YYDKDF (reference sequence). CDR3 in amino acids: CATSSRQGWQETQYF. DNA for the CDR3: TGTGCCACCAGCAGCCGACAGGGTTGGCAAGAGACCCAGTACTTC.

This clonotype came up a few times. This chain uses TRBV9 with TRBJ1-3; D unclear. Germline V lookup: CDR1 SGDLS, CDR2 YYNGEE. CDR3 size: 16 residues. V was cut by 2 bases and J by 4 bases, with 16 bases left in between. For the CDR3, the DNA is TGTGCCAGCAGCGTCACCGGGTCCCCCGCGGGAAACACCATATATTTT. This sequence encodes CASSVTGSPAGNTIYF.

CDR3 in amino acids: CASSVRRESNSPLHF. DNA of the CDR3: TGTGCCAGCAGCGTTCGCAGAGAGAGTAATTCACCCCTCCACTTT. V and J are TRBV25-1 and TRBJ1-6; D is unclear. Germline V lookup: CDR1 MGHDK, CDR2 SYGVNS. Trimming shortened V by 6 bases and J by 6 bases, and 15 bases separated the two germline ends. The CDR3 totals 15 residues. Variable domain in full (rest from reference TRBV25-1 and TRBJ1-6): EADIYQTPRYLVIGTGKKITLECSQTMGHDKMYWYQQDPGMELHLIHYSYGVNSTEKGDLSSESTVSRIRTEHFPLTLESARPSHTSQYLCASSVRRESNSPLHFGNGTRLTVT.

In this sample, this clonotype turned up many times. The genes are TRBV5-8 and TRBJ1-4; 8 bases agree with TRBD1. The length of the CDR3 is 12 residues. The V gene's germline CDR1 is SGHTS and CDR2 YDEGEE. V shed 5 bases and J 8 bases; nucleotides not matched to a gene: 2. CDR3 nucleotide sequence: TGTGCCAGCAGACGGACAGGGGAAAAACTGTTTTTT. Translation gives CASRRTGEKLFF.

This clonotype was seen repeatedly, ten times or more. The rearrangement joins TRBV6-6 to TRBJ2-5; the D gene could be TRBD1 or TRBD2 (5 bases each). Germline CDR1 and CDR2: MNHNY and SVGAGI (reference sequence). The CDR3 is 14 residues long. Trimming cost V 8 bases and J 5 bases, with 18 bases left between them. The chain's CDR3 is CASSPRGSRETQYF. The CDR3 DNA reads TGTGCCAGCTCCCCTCGGGGCTCTCGGGAGACCCAGTACTTC.

This clonotype was detected many times. The rearrangement uses TRBV6-2 or TRBV6-3 and TRBJ2-5, with a weak D call TRBD1 (6 bases). CDR3 length equals 15 residues. In germline, CDR1 is MNHEY, CDR2 SVGEGT. V was clipped by 5 bases and J by 5 bases, with 18 bases between them. The CDR3 nucleotides read TGTGCCAGCAGTGCAACCGGGACACCCGGGGAGACCCAGTACTTC. Its protein is CASSATGTPGETQYF.

The J gene is TRBJ2-5, the V gene TRBV7-9, with 9 bases identical to TRBD1. With 3 bases clipped from V and 4 bases from J, the junction kept 9 bases outside the gene matches. CDR3 length: 16 amino acids. Germline V gene sequence: CDR1 SEHNR, CDR2 FQNEAQ (reference sequence). The CDR3 region has the DNA TGTGCCAGCAGCTTTACCGGGACAGGGTTAAGAGAGACCCAGTACTTC. Protein sequence: CASSFTGTGLRETQYF.

In its sample, this clonotype was seen a few times. The chain links TRBV5-6 to TRBJ2-7; 8 nucleotides align to TRBD1. This CDR3 contains 14 residues. Trimming removed 7 bases from V and 3 bases from J; junction bases left unmatched: 9. Germline CDR1 reads SGHDT; CDR2 reads YYEEEE. This CDR3 is CASYNRDRYYEQYF. In nucleotides, the CDR3 is TGTGCCAGCTACAACCGGGACAGGTACTACGAGCAGTACTTC.

At least ten counts were recorded for this clonotype. The chain links TRBV19 to TRBJ2-7; the match to TRBD2 covers 9 bases. Germline V CDR1 and CDR2: LNHDA, SQIVND (reference sequence). The length of the CDR3 is 14 residues. The trim removed 7 bases at V and 4 bases at J, leaving 8 bases unmatched. CDR3 DNA: TGTGCCAGTACCAAGACTAGCGGTAGTTACGAGCAGTACTTC. Translating gives CASTKTSGSYEQYF. Supplemented by reference TRBV19 and TRBJ2-7, the full variable domain reads DGGITQSPKYLFRKEGQNVTLSCEQNLNHDAMYWYRQDPGQGLRLIYYSQIVNDFQKGDIAEGYSVSREKKESFPLTVTSAQKNPTAFYLCASTKTSGSYEQYFGPGTRLTVT.

To note about this clonotype: Germline and junction disagree at one end, which may indicate a read error. The chain couples TRBV7-2 to TRBJ1-5, with 10 bases that match TRBD1. CDR1 and CDR2 (germline): SGHTA, FQGNSA. The CDR3 covers 16 residues. CDR3 residues: CASSQGQGGPGQPQHF. The CDR3 nucleotides are TGCGCCAGCAGCCAAGGACAGGGGGGGCCGGGTCAGCCCCAGCATTTT. The entire variable domain, with the rest obtained from reference TRBV7-2 and TRBJ1-5, is as follows: GAGVSQSPSNKVTEKGKDVELRCDPISGHTALYWYRQSLGQGLEFLIYFQGNSAPDKSGLPSDRFSAERTGGSVSTLTIQRTQQEDSAVYLCASSQGQGGPGQPQHFGDGTRLSIL.

This clonotype has a count of ten or more. The chain combines TRBV9 with TRBJ2-7; tentative D call: TRBD2 (5 bases). Trimming pared 0 bases from V and 4 bases from J, leaving 17 bases between. CDR1 and CDR2 (germline): SGDLS, YYNGEE. This CDR3 has 16 residues. The chain's CDR3 is CASSVAGSPGLYEQYF. The CDR3 DNA sequence: TGTGCCAGCAGCGTAGCTGGATCCCCGGGATTGTACGAGCAGTACTTC.

The genes are TRBV10-2 and TRBJ2-6; no clear D. Germline V lookup: CDR1 WSHSY, CDR2 SAAADI. CDR3 length: 15 amino acids. Trimming shortened V by 7 bases and J by 4 bases, and 14 bases separated the two germline ends. In DNA, the CDR3 is TGCGCCAGCATGGCGGTGGAGACCGGGGCCAACGTCCTGACTTTC. It specifies CASMAVETGANVLTF.

The chain has TRBV19 and TRBJ1-5, with 7 bases lining up with TRBD1. The V gene end was trimmed by 4 bases and the J gene end by 0 bases; junction bases not matched to a gene: 9. The CDR3 spans 17 residues. Germline V CDR1 and CDR2: LNHDA, SQIVND (reference sequence). CDR3 DNA: TGTGCCAGTAGTAAGGCCCGGGACAGTTATAGCAATCAGCCCCAGCATTTT. It translates to CASSKARDSYSNQPQHF.

This clonotype was detected many times. The rearrangement uses TRBV7-7 and TRBJ2-2; 7 bases are a match to TRBD2. Germline V gene lookup returns CDR1 SSHAT and CDR2 FNYEAQ (reference sequence). The trim removed 4 bases at V and 1 base at J, leaving 6 bases unmatched. CDR3 length: 16 amino acids. CDR3 nucleotides: TGTGCCAGCAGCTCCCTCCGCGGGAGGAACACCGGGGAGCTGTTTTTT. Translated: CASSSLRGRNTGELFF. The whole variable domain, remainder taken from reference TRBV7-7 and TRBJ2-2, is GAGVSQSPRYKVTKRGQDVTLRCDPISSHATLYWYQQALGQGPEFLTYFNYEAQPDKSGLPSDRFSAERPEGSISTLTIQRTEQRDSAMYRCASSSLRGRNTGELFFGEGSRLTVL.

This clonotype has a handful of counts. The chain uses TRBV7-9 and TRBJ2-7, with D possibly being TRBD1 or TRBD2 (5 bases each). The CDR3 sequence is 13 residues long. Germline V gene lookup returns CDR1 SEHNR and CDR2 FQNEAQ (reference sequence). The V end was cut by 6 bases, the J end by 6 bases, with 15 bases between. CDR3 sequence: CASSPGTPAEQYF. DNA for the CDR3: TGTGCCAGCAGTCCGGGGACCCCCGCCGAGCAGTACTTC.

The chain uses TRBV15 and TRBJ1-6; no clear D gene. Germline V gene lookup returns CDR1 LNHNV and CDR2 YYDKDF (reference sequence). V was pared by 3 bases and J by 10 bases, with 13 bases between. This CDR3 is built from 14 residues. The CDR3 reads CATSSLVYRSPLHF. Written as DNA, the CDR3 is TGTGCCACCAGCAGCTTGGTTTACCGGTCACCCCTCCACTTT.